This is a list of T cell receptor beta chains from one sample in a study of human T cells and chemical hapten exposure. A single record per CDR3 protein comes from TCRdb applying MiXCR to the RACE reads. The table records approximately 79,000 distinct CDR3 sequences, 8.6% of them present only once. Sequenced: whole blood. The receptors here all came from a male donor in good health. Some clones in this sample may be carry-over from other donors' samples. The CDR3 runs from the conserved cysteine through the conserved F or W. The D gene is left open where the match is weak. The size field is filled for only some rows; it gives once, few, many or a size class.

>14|few|TRBD1|TRBJ2-3|TRBV6-5
TGTGCCAGCAGTTTTAGGGGGCACACAGATACGCAGTATTTT
CASSFRGHTDTQYF
>14|few|TRBD2|TRBJ2-3|TRBV4-3
TGCGCCAGCAGCCGGGAGACTAGCCCAGATACGCAGTATTTT
CASSRETSPDTQYF
>14|NA|NA|TRBJ2-3|TRBV6-4
TGTGCCAGCAGTGCATCGGTGGAAACAGATACGCAGTATTTT
CASSASVETDTQYF
>15|NA|NA|TRBJ2-7|TRBV5-6
TGTGCCAGCAGCTTGGGTTCCCATGACTCCTACGAGCAGTACTTC
CASSLGSHDSYEQYF
>14|few|TRBD1|TRBJ2-1|TRBV10-3
TGTGCCATCAGTGATTTAACAGGGGGCGATGAGCAGTTCTTC
CAISDLTGGDEQFF
>13|few|TRBD1|TRBJ1-2|TRBV20-1
TGCAGTGCCCTGGACAGGGGTGGCTATGGCTACACCTTC
CSALDRGGYGYTF
>15|NA|TRBD1|TRBJ2-7|TRBV12-3/TRBV12-4
TGTGCCAGCACCCGAGGACAGGGGGCTGCTTACGAGCAGTACTTC
CASTRGQGAAYEQYF
>15|NA|NA|TRBJ2-7|TRBV20-1
TGCAGTGCTAGACTCCCCGGACGTCTTTCCTACGAGCAGTACTTC
CSARLPGRLSYEQYF
>13|many|NA|TRBJ2-1|TRBV4-1
TGCGCCAGCAGCCACGGCGGGAACAATGAGCAGTTCTTC
CASSHGGNNEQFF
>15|NA|TRBD2|TRBJ2-1|TRBV20-1
TGCAGTGCTAGAGATCTCGGGAGGGCGTACAATGAGCAGTTCTTC
CSARDLGRAYNEQFF
>13|few|NA|TRBJ2-3|TRBV7-2
TGTGCCAGCAGCCTAACTCAAACAGATACGCAGTATTTT
CASSLTQTDTQYF
>16|many|TRBD1|TRBJ2-7|TRBV10-3
TGTGCCATCAGTGACACGGGACAGGGGACAATCTACGAGCAGTACTTC
CAISDTGQGTIYEQYF
>15|many|TRBD1|TRBJ2-3|TRBV12-5
TGTGCTAGTGGTAAAGGGACAGGGGCCCGACGTACGCAGTATTTT
CASGKGTGARRTQYF
>15|NA|NA|TRBJ1-4|TRBV12-3/TRBV12-4
TGTGCCAGCAGTGCCCTCGGGGGACTTAATGAAAAACTGTTTTTT
CASSALGGLNEKLFF
>16|few|TRBD1|TRBJ1-6|TRBV6-1
TGTGCCAGCAGTGAAGCCGGGACAGGGGGTGATTCACCCCTCCACTTT
CASSEAGTGGDSPLHF
>14|many|NA|TRBJ1-1|TRBV7-9
TGTGCCAGCAGCTTAATCCCGCCGCTTAGTGGAGCTTTCTTT
CASSLIPPLSGAFF
>16|few|TRBD2|TRBJ2-5|TRBV3-1
TGTGCCAGCAGCCAAGATACTAGCGGGGACCAAGAGACCCAGTACTTC
CASSQDTSGDQETQYF
>13|NA|NA|TRBJ2-5|TRBV10-3
TGTGCCATCAGTGAGGATGCTCTGGAGACCCAGTACTTC
CAISEDALETQYF
>16|NA|TRBD1|TRBJ2-7|TRBV4-2
TGTGCCAGCAGCCAAGATCTAGGACAGGGATCCTACGAGCAGTACTTC
CASSQDLGQGSYEQYF
>13|few|NA|TRBJ1-1|TRBV27
TGTGCCAGCAGTTTAATCCCAGGGCCTGAAGCTTTCTTT
CASSLIPGPEAFF
>15|NA|NA|TRBJ2-1|TRBV18
TGTGCCAGCTCACCACAAGTAGCGGAGGGGAATGAGCAGTTCTTC
CASSPQVAEGNEQFF
>15|once|NA|TRBJ1-3|TRBV19
TGTGCCAGTAGTATAGCACAGAGCTCTGGAAACACCATATATTTT
CASSIAQSSGNTIYF
>15|many|NA|TRBJ2-3|TRBV11-2
TGTGCCAGCAGCTTAGATGGCGGGAGCACAGATACGCAGTATTTT
CASSLDGGSTDTQYF
>20|few|TRBD2|TRBJ2-2|TRBV7-9
TGTGCCAGCAGCCCCTGGGACAGCCTAAAACCCGGGACTAGCGTCGGGGAGCTGTTTTTT
CASSPWDSLKPGTSVGELFF
>14|NA|NA|TRBJ1-5|TRBV19
TGTGCCAGTAGCACCGCTCAAAGCAATCAGCCCCAGCATTTT
CASSTAQSNQPQHF
>12|few|NA|TRBJ2-7|TRBV20-1
TGCAGTGCGCCCCGGGCCGTAACGAGGCAGTACTTC
CSAPRAVTRQYF
>14|large|NA|TRBJ2-7|TRBV7-2
TGTGCCAGCAGCTTAAGGGAAAACTCTTACGAGCAGTACTTC
CASSLRENSYEQYF
>15|few|TRBD2|TRBJ2-1|TRBV12-3/TRBV12-4
TGTGCCAGCAGACCGACTAGCGGGAGAAAGGATGAGCAGTTCTTC
CASRPTSGRKDEQFF